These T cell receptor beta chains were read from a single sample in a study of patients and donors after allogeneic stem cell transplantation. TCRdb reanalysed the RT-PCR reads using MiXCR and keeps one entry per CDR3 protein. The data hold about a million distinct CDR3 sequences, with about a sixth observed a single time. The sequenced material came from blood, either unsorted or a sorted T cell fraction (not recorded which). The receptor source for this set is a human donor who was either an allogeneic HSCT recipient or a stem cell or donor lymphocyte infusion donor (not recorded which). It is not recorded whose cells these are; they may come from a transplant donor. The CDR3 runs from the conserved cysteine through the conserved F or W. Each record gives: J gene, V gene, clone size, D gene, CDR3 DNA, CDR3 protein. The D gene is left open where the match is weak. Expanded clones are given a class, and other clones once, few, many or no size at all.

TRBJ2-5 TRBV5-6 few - TGTGCCAGCAGCTTGGACAGGGTGTTGGAGACCCAGTACTTC CASSLDRVLETQYF
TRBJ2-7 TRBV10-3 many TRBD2 TGTGCCATCAGTGAGTCGAGGGGACTAGCATCGGGCGAGCAGTACTTC CAISESRGLASGEQYF
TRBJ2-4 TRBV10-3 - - TGTGCCACCAGGAGGGGTATGGGCGCGGACATTCAGTACTTC CATRRGMGADIQYF
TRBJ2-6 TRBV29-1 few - TGCAGCGTTGAAGATCGGTACACACTGTCGTCCTCTGGGGCCAACGTCCTGACTTTC CSVEDRYTLSSSGANVLTF
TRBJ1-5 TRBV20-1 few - TGCAGTGCGAGACAAGGCTTAAAATTTAGCAATCAGCCCCAGCATTTT CSARQGLKFSNQPQHF
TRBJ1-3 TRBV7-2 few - TGTGCCAGCAGCTTGAGGGGCTTAGCTGGAAACACCATATATTTT CASSLRGLAGNTIYF
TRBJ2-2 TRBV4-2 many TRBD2 TGTGCCAGCAGCCACCCGACTAGCGGTAGTAACACCGGGGAGCTGTTTTTT CASSHPTSGSNTGELFF
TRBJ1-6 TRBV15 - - TGTGCCACCAGCAGAGGTGCTAAGATGGGTTCACCCCTCCACTTT CATSRGAKMGSPLHF
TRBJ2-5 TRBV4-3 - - TGCGCCAGCAGCCTCTCGGCCCTGGTGGAGACCCAGTACTTC CASSLSALVETQYF
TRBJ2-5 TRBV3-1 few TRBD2 TGTGCCAGCAGCAGGCCGAGGACTAGCGGGAGTGAGACCCAGTACTTC CASSRPRTSGSETQYF
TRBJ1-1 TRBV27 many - TGTGCCAGTCGCGGAGGGTGGGATACTGAAGCTTTCTTT CASRGGWDTEAFF
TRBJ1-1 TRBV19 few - TGTGCCAGTAGTTCCAAATCTGTCGGGAACACTGAAGCTTTCTTT CASSSKSVGNTEAFF
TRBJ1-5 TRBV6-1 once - TGTGCCAGCAGGGGGAGAGGCATTCAGCCCCAGCATTTT CASRGRGIQPQHF
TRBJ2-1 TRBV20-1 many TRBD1 TGCAGTGCTAGAGCCCAGGGGGCATCCTCCTACAATGAGCAGTTCTTC CSARAQGASSYNEQFF
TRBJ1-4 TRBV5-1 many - TGCGCCAGCAGCTCGACGGGGGCGACTAATGAAAAACTGTTTTTT CASSSTGATNEKLFF
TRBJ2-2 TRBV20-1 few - TGCAGTGCTAGAGATCTCGACACGAACACCGGGGAGCTGTTTTTT CSARDLDTNTGELFF
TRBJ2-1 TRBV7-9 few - TGTGCCAGCAGGGAGGGTTCCTACAATGAGCAGTTCTTC CASREGSYNEQFF
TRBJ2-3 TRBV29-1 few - TGCAGCGTTCCGTCGACAGGGGAGGGGGCAGATACGCAGTATTTT CSVPSTGEGADTQYF
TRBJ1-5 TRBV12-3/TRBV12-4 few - TGTGCCAGCAGTGCTCTCCCCTGGGGCTATAGCAATCAGCCCCAGCATTTT CASSALPWGYSNQPQHF
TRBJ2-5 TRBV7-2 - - TGTGCCAGCAGCTTAGCGCGTGGGTACGAAGAGACCCAGTACTTC CASSLARGYEETQYF
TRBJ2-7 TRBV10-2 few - TGCGCCAGCAGTGATTACCGAGTTGGGGGGGAGCAGTACTTC CASSDYRVGGEQYF
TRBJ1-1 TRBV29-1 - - TGCAGCGTTGAATTGGCGGTGAACACTGAAGCTTTCTTT CSVELAVNTEAFF
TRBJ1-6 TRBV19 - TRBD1 TGTGCCAGTAGTTGGACAGGGGCTAATTCACCCCTCCACTTT CASSWTGANSPLHF
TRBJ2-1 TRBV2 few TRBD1 TGTGCCAGCAGGAGACAGGGGATCAATGAGCAGTTCTTC CASRRQGINEQFF
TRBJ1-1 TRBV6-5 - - TGTGCCAGCAGTTATTCGGAAGGGGACACTGAAGCTTTCTTT CASSYSEGDTEAFF